This T cell receptor (beta chain) was documented in a study of cytomegalovirus exposure and HLA in healthy donors. Study-wide findings and caveats: CMV serostatus was the sole immune exposure information available. Further analysis, carried out later, found HLA-associated TCR beta chains more clonally expanded than equally common other chains.

Primers included in the PCR were 60 Vbeta and 13 Jbeta primers. Repertoires were generated with immunoSEQ multiplex PCR, while TCRdb's copy carries only in-frame clones and drops some. The sample contains under 200,000 clones, around four fifths of which appear only once. This clone was picked up a small number of times. What it recognizes is unknown. The CDR3 covers 15 residues. The V gene end was trimmed by 7 bases and the J gene end by 0 bases; junction bases not matched to a gene: 7. CDR1 is MRHNA and CDR2 is SNTAGT in the germline V gene. The clonotype comes from a woman aged 30 to 39 in good health and CMV-seronegative. The sample consisted of PBMCs. This chain connects TRBV6-4 to TRBJ1-2; 8 positions agree with TRBD1. The CDR3 DNA reads TGTGCCAGCAAAGCGGGACAGGCTACTAACTATGGCTACACCTTC. This gives the protein CASKAGQATNYGYTF.